Listed here are 4 T cell receptor beta chains from one sample, sequenced in a study of identical twins. MiXCR was run by TCRdb on the 5' RACE reads, yielding one entry per CDR3 protein. The table has about 220,000 distinct CDR3 sequences, around 6.8% seen once. In addition, the sample was reused for a study of yellow fever vaccine responses in identical twins.

Sequenced: memory (CD45RO+) T cells sorted from blood. The receptors here all came from a woman between 18 and 29 years old in good health.

The sample holds many counts of this clonotype. J is TRBJ1-5 and V is TRBV6-1; TRBD1 is a possible D gene (5 bases). Trimming left V 5 bases short and J 5 bases short, with 10 bases between. This CDR3 is built from 13 residues. Germline CDR1 MNHNS, CDR2 SASEGT. The CDR3 DNA reads as TGTGCCAGCAGTCCGGACAAAGATCAGCCCCAGCATTTT. Protein product: CASSPDKDQPQHF.

This clonotype was seen only a few times. V usage is TRBV20-1 and J usage is TRBJ2-7, with D maybe TRBD1 (5 bases). The CDR3 runs 12 residues. Trimming took 5 bases from V and 3 from J, leaving 11 bases between them. CDR1 and CDR2 from the germline V gene are DFQATT and SNEGSKA (reference sequence). The CDR3: CSAPGYVYEQYF. CDR3 DNA: TGCAGTGCTCCAGGGTACGTCTACGAGCAGTACTTC.

This clonotype was recorded a few times. This chain connects TRBV4-3 to TRBJ2-7; TRBD2 agrees at 7 bases. This CDR3 is built from 14 residues. V lost 5 bases and J lost 3; bases outside the gene matches: 7. CDR1 and CDR2 from the germline V gene are LGHNA and YSLEER. In nucleotides, the CDR3 is TGCGCCAGCAGCTCCCTTCCTAGCGGCTACGAGCAGTACTTC. Encoded protein: CASSSLPSGYEQYF.

There are many counts of this clonotype. The V gene is TRBV6-5, the J gene TRBJ2-1; D is unclear. Trimming pared 2 bases from V and 3 bases from J, leaving 5 bases between. This CDR3 contains 13 residues. Per germline, CDR1 MNHEY and CDR2 SVGAGI. The CDR3 sequence: CASSYTGYNEQFF. The DNA for the CDR3 is TGTGCCAGCAGTTACACTGGCTACAATGAGCAGTTCTTC.